The 15 T cell receptor beta chains given below trace back to one sample, sequenced in a study of shared clonotypes between healthy human individuals. The protocol was immunoSEQ multiplex PCR, while the TCRdb copy is restricted to in-frame clones and leaves out a portion. This sample has some 2.3 million clones; 90% to 95% occur once, and the top ten carry about 0.41%. Sequencing was performed on naive CD4+ T cells from PBMCs. Subset denoted: CD45RA+ positively selected. The source is a man between 18 and 35 years old in good health. Some clones in this sample may be carry-over from other donors' samples.

The J gene is TRBJ2-3, the V gene TRBV5-1, with TRBD1 matching over 7 bases. Per germline, CDR1 SGHRS and CDR2 YFSETQ. The CDR3 is 16 residues long. V shed 3 bases, J shed 5 bases, and the junction held 12 bases outside the gene matches. CDR3 sequence reads: CASSYETGAREDTQYF. The CDR3 bases are TGCGCCAGCAGCTATGAAACAGGGGCGCGAGAAGATACGCAGTATTTT.

The chain joins TRBV11-1 to TRBJ2-7; D not resolved. Germline V gives CDR1 SGHAT, CDR2 FQDESV (reference sequence). Trimming stripped 1 base from V and 0 bases from J, with 7 bases between. The CDR3 is made up of 14 amino acids. The CDR3 spells CASSLEVLSYEQYF. The CDR3 DNA follows: TGTGCCAGCAGCTTAGAAGTCCTCTCCTACGAGCAGTACTTC.

This chain joins TRBV19 and TRBJ1-2; perhaps TRBD1 as D (5 bases). Germline V gene sequence: CDR1 LNHDA, CDR2 SQIVND (reference sequence). Trimming removed 10 bases from V and 4 bases from J, with 22 bases in between. CDR3 size: 15 residues. For the CDR3, the DNA is TGTGCCACGACGGACCCCGGGACCGCTATCTATGGCTACACCTTC. As protein: CATTDPGTAIYGYTF.

As DNA, the CDR3 is TGTGCCAGCAGCTACTCCTACGAGCAGTACTTC. Translating gives CASSYSYEQYF. The J gene is TRBJ2-7, the V gene TRBV14; D gene uncertain. Germline values: CDR1 SGHDN, CDR2 FVKESK. The length of the CDR3 is 11 residues. Trimming removed 5 bases from V and 0 bases from J, with 2 bases in between.

Concerning this clone: Other nucleotide sequences from this sample produce the same CDR3. The rearrangement links TRBV2 to TRBJ2-7; D not resolved. Trimming left V 1 base short and J 0 bases short, with 7 bases between. This CDR3 is built from 14 residues. CDR1 is SNHLY, CDR2 FYNNEI, per germline. The chain's CDR3 is CASSEGRSSYEQYF. Here the CDR3 DNA reads TGTGCCAGCAGTGAAGGACGGAGCTCCTACGAGCAGTACTTC.

This chain uses TRBV7-2 with TRBJ2-7; TRBD2 matches 8 bases. CDR1 is SGHTA and CDR2 is FQGNSA in the germline V gene. V shed 1 base and J 2 bases; nucleotides not matched to a gene: 16. This CDR3 spans 19 amino acids. CDR3 bases: TGTGCCAGCAGCTTAGAATTAAGATTGGGGGCGGGAGGTGCCTACGAGCAGTACTTC. Translation gives CASSLELRLGAGGAYEQYF.

V gene TRBV23-1 combines with J gene TRBJ1-1; tentative D call: TRBD1 (6 bases). TRBV23-1 has ORF status, its function being uncertain. Trimming cost V 4 bases and J 4 bases, with 7 bases left between them. This CDR3 has 12 residues. CDR3 coding DNA: TGCGCCAGCAGTCGCAGGGGCACTGAAGCTTTCTTT. Amino acid sequence: CASSRRGTEAFF.

The chain joins TRBV5-1 to TRBJ1-2; 8 bases agree with TRBD1. The length of the CDR3 is 14 residues. Germline values: CDR1 SGHRS, CDR2 YFSETQ. Germline trimming cut 3 bases from V and 5 bases from J; bases unmatched to any gene: 6. The CDR3 sequence is CASSSGTGSYGYTF. The CDR3 DNA reads as TGCGCCAGCAGCTCCGGGACAGGATCATATGGCTACACCTTC.

V gene TRBV7-9 combines with J gene TRBJ2-3; the D gene could be TRBD1 or TRBD2 (5 bases each). The CDR3 covers 14 residues. The germline V gene has CDR1 SEHNR and CDR2 FQNEAQ (reference sequence). The V gene lost 7 bases and the J gene lost 2 bases, with 13 bases spanning the gap. The CDR3 coding sequence is TGTGCCAGCATCTGGCAGGGAGTCACAGATACGCAGTATTTT. It translates to CASIWQGVTDTQYF.

This chain links TRBV28 with TRBJ2-7, with TRBD2 matching over 9 bases. Unmatched junction bases numbered 5, after V lost 8 bases and J lost 6 bases. Per germline, CDR1 MDHEN and CDR2 SYDVKM. The CDR3 loop spans 12 amino acids. The CDR3 loop reads CASGLAGVEQYF. In nucleotides, the CDR3 is TGTGCCAGCGGATTAGCGGGAGTCGAGCAGTACTTC.

V gene TRBV6-4 combines with J gene TRBJ2-1, with 8 positions matching TRBD2. Germline V gives CDR1 MRHNA, CDR2 SNTAGT. V trimming: 5 bases; J trimming: 6 bases; junction bases outside the gene matches: 12. This CDR3 has 16 amino acids. The CDR3 loop is CASSQTGTRGGNEQFF. The CDR3, as DNA: TGTGCCAGCAGTCAAACCGGGACTAGGGGCGGCAATGAGCAGTTCTTC.

This sequence joins TRBV11-2 and TRBJ2-5; D is ambiguous. The length of the CDR3 is 11 residues. Germline V gene sequence: CDR1 SGHAT, CDR2 FQNNGV. V was clipped by 5 bases and J by 1 base, with 2 bases between them. The CDR3 sequence: CASSIQETQYF. CDR3 bases: TGTGCCAGCAGCATCCAAGAGACCCAGTACTTC.

The J gene is TRBJ2-2, the V gene TRBV18; no firm D call. Germline CDR1 is KGHSH and CDR2 is LQKENI. Trimming left V 2 bases short and J 0 bases short, with 7 bases between. The CDR3 has 15 amino acids. CDR3 amino acids: CASSPGPSNTGELFF. CDR3 in DNA: TGTGCCAGCTCACCAGGGCCGTCGAACACCGGGGAGCTGTTTTTT.

Concerning this clone itself: The same CDR3 arises from other DNA sequences in this sample as well. The chain links TRBV11-3 to TRBJ1-1; D not certain. The germline V and J ends were trimmed by 0 bases and 5 bases, with 10 bases remaining between them. The CDR3 has 14 amino acids. Germline CDR1 is SGHNT and CDR2 is YENEEA. The CDR3 DNA reads as TGTGCCAGCAGCTTAGATTCAGGACGGACTGAAGCTTTCTTT. It encodes CASSLDSGRTEAFF.

The chain recombines TRBV2 with TRBJ2-5, with 8 bases lining up with TRBD1. There are 15 residues in the CDR3. Trimming at V came to 4 bases and at J to 3 bases, leaving 7 bases not matched to a gene. Germline V gene sequence: CDR1 SNHLY, CDR2 FYNNEI. This chain's CDR3 is CASSAYGQGEETQYF. As DNA, the CDR3 is TGTGCCAGCAGTGCCTACGGACAGGGTGAAGAGACCCAGTACTTC.